One sample yielded the 6 T cell receptor beta chains listed below, sequenced in a study of CD8 T cells in Susac syndrome. After extraction with the RNeasy kit, roughly 0.5 to 1 ug of the RNA was reverse transcribed using random hexamers. Using its own MiXCR run on the immunoSEQ multiplex PCR reads, TCRdb lists one record per CDR3 protein. The sample contains 200,000 to 250,000 distinct CDR3 sequences, 95% of which appear only once. The specimen sequenced was CD4+ T cells from PBMCs. These receptors were collected from a human donor with multiple sclerosis.

The rearrangement uses TRBV20-1 and TRBJ1-1, with TRBD1 as a possible D gene (5 bases). The CDR3 consists of 16 residues. Trimming cost V 3 bases and J 5 bases, with 22 bases left between them. Germline CDR1 DFQATT, CDR2 SNEGSKA (reference sequence). CDR3 in amino acids: CSARDIRGESGTEAFF. CDR3 nucleotide sequence: TGCAGTGCTAGGGATATTCGAGGGGAGTCGGGAACTGAAGCTTTCTTT.

This clonotype was found once. The rearrangement joins TRBV30 to TRBJ2-2; D gene unclear. Trimming stripped 5 bases from V and 4 bases from J, with 11 bases between. From germline, CDR1 is GTSNPN and CDR2 SVGIG (reference sequence). The CDR3 is made up of 13 amino acids. CDR3: CAWARGITGELFF. The CDR3 DNA sequence: TGTGCCTGGGCTAGAGGTATCACCGGGGAGCTGTTTTTT.

Comments on this clonotype: Sequence at one end of the junction differs from germline and may be a read error. The V gene is TRBV28, the J gene TRBJ2-7; weak D call: TRBD2 (6 bases). Per germline, CDR1 MDHEN and CDR2 SYDVKM. The CDR3 is made up of 14 amino acids. The CDR3 loop is CASKRPGLYPIGSF. The CDR3 DNA is TGTGCCAGCAAACGACCGGGACTTTACCCGATCGGGTCCTTC.

The chain couples TRBV20-1 to TRBJ1-5; D is unresolved. This CDR3 has 15 amino acids. Trimming took 3 bases from V and 0 from J, leaving 12 bases between them. Germline-derived CDR1 and CDR2 are DFQATT and SNEGSKA (reference sequence). The CDR3 DNA follows: TGCAGTGCTAGCCAGACTTTGGATAGCAATCAGCCCCAGCATTTT. Translated: CSASQTLDSNQPQHF.

The rearrangement links TRBV6-4 to TRBJ2-1; D perhaps matches TRBD2 (5 bases). The CDR3 length is 15 residues. V gave up 2 bases and J gave up 5 bases, with 13 bases separating them. CDR1 is MRHNA and CDR2 is SNTAGT in the germline V gene. CDR3 region: CASSDPSGMNNEQFF. CDR3 sequence (DNA): TGTGCCAGCAGTGACCCCTCCGGGATGAACAATGAGCAGTTCTTC.

The V call is TRBV19, the J call TRBJ2-2, with 10 nucleotides matching TRBD2. This CDR3 is 15 amino acids long. Germline CDR1 and CDR2: LNHDA and SQIVND (reference sequence). Trimming at V came to 9 bases and at J to 9 bases, leaving 13 bases not matched to a gene. CDR3 sequence reads: CASNVGLAATRELFF. CDR3 coding DNA: TGTGCCAGCAACGTCGGACTAGCGGCTACCAGGGAGCTGTTTTTT.